The 26 T cell receptor beta chains presented below share a single source sample, sequenced in a study of shared clonotypes between healthy human individuals. Libraries were prepared by immunoSEQ multiplex PCR; TCRdb keeps only in-frame clonotypes and omits some of them. The table includes 2 million to 2.5 million clones, about 90% detected once. The sequencing sample was made of naive CD4+ T cells from PBMCs. Subset specified: CD45RA+ positively selected. The receptors originated from a man between 18 and 29 years old in good health. Some clones in this sample may be carry-over from other donors' samples.

The J gene is TRBJ2-1, the V gene TRBV6-1; 14 bases align to TRBD2. The CDR3 sequence is 18 residues long. Germline assignment: CDR1 MNHNS and CDR2 SASEGT. V trimming: 4 bases; J trimming: 4 bases; junction bases outside the gene matches: 9. DNA for the CDR3: TGTGCCAGCAGTGCAGGGACTAGCGGGAGTTCGGCTTACAATGAGCAGTTCTTC. Its protein is CASSAGTSGSSAYNEQFF.

This chain uses TRBV5-1 with TRBJ2-3; 9 nucleotides match TRBD2. V was pared by 2 bases and J by 6 bases, with 13 bases of the junction left unmatched. CDR1 and CDR2 from the germline V gene are SGHRS and YFSETQ. The CDR3 contains 17 residues. CDR3 in amino acids: CASSLSSGAGGVDTQYF. The CDR3 bases are TGCGCCAGCAGCTTATCTTCCGGAGCGGGAGGAGTCGATACGCAGTATTTT.

The gene calls are TRBV4-3 and TRBJ2-1; 8 bases fit TRBD2. Germline CDR1 LGHNA, CDR2 YSLEER. The V gene end was trimmed by 0 bases and the J gene end by 10 bases; junction bases not matched to a gene: 11. The CDR3 loop spans 16 amino acids. The CDR3 sequence: CASSQDPPSAGGEQFF. The CDR3 DNA is TGCGCCAGCAGCCAAGATCCCCCTAGTGCGGGGGGAGAGCAGTTCTTC.

The rearrangement uses TRBV7-9 and TRBJ1-1; the D gene is possibly TRBD1 (5 bases). V lost 1 base and J lost 2, with 17 bases in between. The germline gives CDR1 SEHNR, CDR2 FQNEAQ (reference sequence). This CDR3 has 17 residues. In nucleotides, the CDR3 is TGTGCCAGCAGCTTAGTCTCAGGGTTCGCAGTCAACACTGAAGCTTTCTTT. It encodes CASSLVSGFAVNTEAFF.

The chain links TRBV6-5 to TRBJ2-7; TRBD2 matches at 11 bases. J lost 2 bases, V lost 0 bases, and 3 bases had no gene match. The germline V gene encodes CDR1 MNHEY and CDR2 SVGAGI. This CDR3 has 16 amino acids. The CDR3 here is CASSYSGTSGPYEQYF. In DNA, the CDR3 is TGTGCCAGCAGTTACTCCGGGACTAGCGGACCCTACGAGCAGTACTTC.

V usage is TRBV2 and J usage is TRBJ2-5, with 9 nucleotides matching TRBD1. Per germline, CDR1 SNHLY and CDR2 FYNNEI. This CDR3 is 15 amino acids long. V shed 5 bases and J 4 bases; nucleotides not matched to a gene: 8. In DNA form, the CDR3 reads TGTGCCAGCAGTTCTCCGGGACAGGGAGGAGAGACCCAGTACTTC. This sequence encodes CASSSPGQGGETQYF.

The rearrangement joins TRBV7-3 to TRBJ2-7; 8 nucleotides match TRBD1. The CDR3 spans 13 residues. Trimming at V came to 4 bases and at J to 6 bases, leaving 5 bases not matched to a gene. CDR1 is SGHTA and CDR2 is FQGTGA in the germline V gene. CDR3 nucleotide sequence: TGTGCCAGCAGCTCGCAGGGGGCGGGCGAGCAGTACTTC. This gives the protein CASSSQGAGEQYF.

The V and J genes are TRBV7-2 and TRBJ2-5; no definite D call. Trimming removed 0 bases at V and 1 base at J, with 12 bases between. CDR3 length equals 16 residues. Germline loops: CDR1 SGHTA, CDR2 FQGNSA. This chain's CDR3 is CASSLAPARPQETQYF. Written as DNA, the CDR3 is TGTGCCAGCAGCTTAGCCCCGGCACGGCCCCAAGAGACCCAGTACTTC.

The V call is TRBV5-5, the J call TRBJ1-4; D is perhaps TRBD1 (5 bases). The V gene's germline CDR1 is SGHKS and CDR2 YYEKEE (reference sequence). The CDR3 is 15 amino acids. Trimming shortened V by 0 bases and J by 8 bases, and 14 bases separated the two germline ends. The CDR3 region has the DNA TGTGCCAGCAGCTTGGGCTTTGGGGCCGCCGAAAAACTGTTTTTT. Its translation is CASSLGFGAAEKLFF.

The CDR3 nucleotides are TGTGCCAGCAGTGAGCGGACAGGGGCTTATTATGCTTATGGCTACACCTTC. It is translated as CASSERTGAYYAYGYTF. The V call is TRBV2, the J call TRBJ1-2; 9 bases fit TRBD1. V lost 3 bases to trimming and J lost 5 bases; unmatched junction nucleotides: 13. The germline V gene encodes CDR1 SNHLY and CDR2 FYNNEI. The CDR3 consists of 17 residues. Complete variable domain (other parts from reference TRBV2 and TRBJ1-2): EPEVTQTPSHQVTQMGQEVILRCVPISNHLYFYWYRQILGQKVEFLVSFYNNEISEKSEIFDDQFSVERPDGSNFTLKIRSTKLEDSAMYFCASSERTGAYYAYGYTFGSGTRLTVV.

A single count supports this clone. CDR3 DNA sequence: TGTGCCAGCACATCCGGGACGGACGCGAACGAGCAGTACTTC. As protein: CASTSGTDANEQYF. The chain uses TRBV18 and TRBJ2-7; the D call may be TRBD1 or TRBD2 (5 bases each). The germline V gene has CDR1 KGHSH and CDR2 LQKENI. This CDR3 is 14 amino acids long. The V gene lost 8 bases and the J gene lost 5 bases, with 19 bases spanning the gap.

V gene TRBV7-7 combines with J gene TRBJ2-5; D is perhaps TRBD1 (5 bases). Trimming shortened V by 5 bases and J by 4 bases, and 14 bases separated the two germline ends. Germline V lookup: CDR1 SSHAT, CDR2 FNYEAQ (reference sequence). The CDR3 has 14 residues. The CDR3 DNA sequence: TGTGCCAGCAGCCGGACCACTGGGGCAGAGACCCAGTACTTC. Translated, it gives CASSRTTGAETQYF.

Remarks on this clone: Other DNA variants within this sample encode the same CDR3. The chain uses TRBV28 and TRBJ1-1, with a tentative D call TRBD1 (6 bases). Per the germline V gene, CDR1 is MDHEN and CDR2 is SYDVKM. The CDR3 has 14 amino acids. V lost 2 bases to trimming and J lost 0 bases, with 7 bases between them. The CDR3 region has the DNA TGTGCCAGCAGTTTAAGGGGGTTGAACACTGAAGCTTTCTTT. Translating gives CASSLRGLNTEAFF.

The CDR3 loop reads CASMEGSHSGEKLFF. CDR3 nucleotides: TGTGCCAGCATGGAGGGGAGTCACTCGGGTGAAAAACTGTTTTTT. V gene TRBV6-6 combines with J gene TRBJ1-4; perhaps TRBD1 as D (5 bases). The CDR3 is 15 amino acids. V lost 7 bases and J 7 bases, leaving 19 bases between the germline ends. Germline values: CDR1 MNHNY, CDR2 SVGAGI (reference sequence).

The V call is TRBV19, the J call TRBJ1-5; no clear D gene. The V end was cut by 7 bases, the J end by 0 bases, with 10 bases between. Germline V lookup: CDR1 LNHDA, CDR2 SQIVND (reference sequence). The CDR3 runs 14 residues. In DNA form, the CDR3 reads TGTGCCAGTACCAAAAATTTTAGCAATCAGCCCCAGCATTTT. It is translated as CASTKNFSNQPQHF.

The V gene is TRBV2, the J gene TRBJ2-7; a weak D match, TRBD1 (5 bases). The germline CDR1 and CDR2 sequences are SNHLY and FYNNEI. The CDR3 length is 12 residues. The ends were cut back, 6 bases at V and 4 bases at J, with 10 bases in the middle. The CDR3 sequence: CASSEDKYEQYF. In DNA, the CDR3 is TGTGCCAGCAGCGAGGACAAATACGAGCAGTACTTC.

The genes are TRBV20-1 and TRBJ2-7, with no clear D. The CDR3 contains 11 residues. The ends were cut back, 4 bases at V and 0 bases at J, with 4 bases in the middle. The germline CDR1 and CDR2 sequences are DFQATT and SNEGSKA (reference sequence). CDR3 in DNA: TGCAGTGCTACGGCCTCCTACGAGCAGTACTTC. It is translated as CSATASYEQYF.

This chain joins TRBV10-3 and TRBJ1-1; a possible D gene is TRBD1 (5 bases). This CDR3 is 16 amino acids long. Trimming removed 3 bases from V and 0 bases from J, with 14 bases in between. From germline, CDR1 is ENHRY and CDR2 SYGVKD. The CDR3 region has the DNA TGTGCCATCAGTGAAAGGGGTCAGGCACTGAACACTGAAGCTTTCTTT. Translating it yields CAISERGQALNTEAFF.

The chain has TRBV7-2 and TRBJ2-7, with 11 bases lining up with TRBD2. CDR1 and CDR2 (germline): SGHTA, FQGNSA. Germline trimming cut 5 bases from V and 9 bases from J; bases unmatched to any gene: 6. CDR3 length: 13 amino acids. CDR3 residues: CASSPSGRFWQYF. The CDR3 region has the DNA TGTGCCAGCAGCCCTAGCGGGAGGTTTTGGCAGTACTTC.

The rearrangement uses TRBV5-6 and TRBJ2-7, with D tentatively TRBD1 (6 bases). Trimming cost V 2 bases and J 3 bases, with 12 bases left between them. The CDR3 is 14 residues long. Germline V gene sequence: CDR1 SGHDT, CDR2 YYEEEE. The CDR3 is CASSFRDTNYEQYF. The CDR3, as DNA: TGTGCCAGCAGCTTCCGGGACACTAACTACGAGCAGTACTTC.

The chain uses TRBV6-1 and TRBJ2-3, with TRBD1 identical over 7 bases. V trimming: 11 bases; J trimming: 0 bases; junction bases outside the gene matches: 8. CDR3 length: 14 residues. CDR1 is MNHNS, CDR2 SASEGT, per germline. The CDR3 loop reads CAVHRDSSTDTQYF. CDR3 DNA: TGTGCCGTCCACCGGGACAGCAGCACAGATACGCAGTATTTT.

V and J are TRBV10-3 and TRBJ1-5; D gene uncertain. The germline CDR1 and CDR2 sequences are ENHRY and SYGVKD. The CDR3 sequence is 16 residues long. V lost 2 bases to trimming and J lost 6 bases, with 17 bases between them. Here the CDR3 reads CAISERWEEGIQPQHF. CDR3 coding DNA: TGTGCCATCAGTGAGAGATGGGAAGAGGGAATTCAGCCCCAGCATTTT.

The genes are TRBV6-5 and TRBJ2-7, with 9 nucleotides matching TRBD1. With 7 bases clipped from V and 5 bases from J, the junction kept 6 bases outside the gene matches. CDR3 length: 13 residues. Germline CDR1 reads MNHEY; CDR2 reads SVGAGI. The CDR3 loop is CASTGTGFNEQYF. CDR3 DNA sequence: TGTGCCAGCACCGGGACAGGGTTTAACGAGCAGTACTTC.

The chain employs TRBV10-3 and TRBJ2-1, with 10 bases matching TRBD2. CDR1 and CDR2 from the germline V gene are ENHRY and SYGVKD. The CDR3 consists of 16 residues. V lost 0 bases and J lost 7; bases outside the gene matches: 6. CDR3 nucleotide sequence: TGTGCCATCAGTGAGTCTCTAGCGGGAGTAGTAAATGAGCAGTTCTTC. Translated: CAISESLAGVVNEQFF.

Of note for this clone: The sample contains more than one DNA sequence encoding this CDR3. The chain combines TRBV5-5 with TRBJ1-1, with D unclear. V gave up 0 bases and J gave up 4 bases, with 7 bases separating them. This CDR3 is built from 13 residues. The germline V gene has CDR1 SGHKS and CDR2 YYEKEE (reference sequence). CDR3 in amino acids: CASSLVRGTEAFF. The CDR3 coding sequence is TGTGCCAGCAGCTTGGTTCGTGGCACTGAAGCTTTCTTT.

This clone was seen once. The chain recombines TRBV4-3 with TRBJ1-2, with 8 bases that match TRBD1. V shed 4 bases and J 7 bases; nucleotides not matched to a gene: 5. The CDR3 extends over 13 amino acids. The germline V gene encodes CDR1 LGHNA and CDR2 YSLEER. CDR3: CASSLQGGAGYTF. The CDR3 DNA follows: TGCGCCAGCAGCCTACAGGGGGGTGCTGGCTACACCTTC.